The present T cell receptor (beta chain) was sequenced within a study of naive and memory T cell subsets. This clonotype showed up just a few times. CDR3 length: 17 amino acids. V dropped 3 bases and J dropped 1 base, with 13 bases sitting between them. Germline-derived CDR1 and CDR2 are SGHTA and FQGNSA. An equimolar mix of two oligonucleotides served as the beta constant-region primer for TRBC1 and TRBC2. Ligated cDNA was amplified by four rounds of PCR with nested alpha and beta constant-region primers and SP2. An oligonucleotide with the SP2 primer and a 12-nucleotide UMI was ligated to the cDNA 3' end. TCRdb reprocessed the UMI-ligation and nested PCR reads with MiXCR, giving one entry per CDR3 protein. The sample yields about 120,000 distinct CDR3 sequences, around a third seen once.

The sequenced sample was central memory CD4+ T cells from blood. This rearrangement joins TRBV7-2 to TRBJ2-6, with D possibly TRBD1 on 6 matching bases. This receptor was identified in a human donor in good health. CDR3 loop: CASSFRGGISGANVLTF. The CDR3 DNA reads TGTGCCAGCAGCTTCAGGGGCGGTATATCTGGGGCCAACGTCCTGACTTTC.